One and the same sample provided the 13 T cell receptor beta chains below, sequenced in a study of vaccination and CD4 T cells after COVID-19. The Oncomine TCR Beta short-read assay sequenced DNA from cultured CD4+ T cells. Each CDR3 protein gets one entry after TCRdb re-called the PCR reads with MiXCR. This table has tens of thousands of distinct CDR3 sequences, over 40% appearing once. These receptors have no identified antigens. Treatment denoted: 10-day PBMC culture with coronavirus spike peptide pools or control peptides (ViraFEST assay). The sequencing sample was made of CD4+ T cells from blood, cultured in vitro. All receptors derive from a human donor who had recovered from COVID-19.

J is TRBJ2-7 and V is TRBV6-1; TRBD1 agrees at 8 bases. V shed 7 bases, J shed 0 bases, and the junction held 5 bases outside the gene matches. CDR3 length: 14 residues. Germline CDR1 reads MNHNS; CDR2 reads SASEGT. The CDR3 DNA is TGTGCCAGCAAAAGGACAGGGAGCTCCTACGAGCAGTACTTC. Protein product: CASKRTGSSYEQYF.

This clonotype turned up a few times. The CDR3 DNA reads as TGTGCCAGCAGTCCGCGGGGGGCAGGGCGTTCGGGAAACATTCAGTACTTC. Translated: CASSPRGAGRSGNIQYF. This rearrangement joins TRBV25-1 to TRBJ2-4; 8 bases are shared with TRBD2. Germline V gives CDR1 MGHDK, CDR2 SYGVNS. J lost 6 bases, V lost 5 bases, and 15 bases had no gene match. This CDR3 spans 17 amino acids.

This clonotype showed up just a few times. The V and J genes are TRBV19 and TRBJ1-2; TRBD1 matches at 7 bases. CDR1 and CDR2 from the germline V gene are LNHDA and SQIVND (reference sequence). Unmatched junction bases numbered 6, after V lost 6 bases and J lost 5 bases. The CDR3 contains 13 residues. CDR3 protein: CASREQGLYGYTF. The CDR3 nucleotides read TGTGCCAGTAGGGAACAGGGGCTTTATGGCTACACCTTC.

This clonotype was seen a single time. The J gene is TRBJ1-1, the V gene TRBV18; D is uncertain. Germline values: CDR1 KGHSH, CDR2 LQKENI. CDR3 size: 15 residues. Trimming shortened V by 2 bases and J by 5 bases, and 15 bases separated the two germline ends. The CDR3 here is CASSPVAEGWTEAFF. DNA of the CDR3: TGTGCCAGCTCACCAGTCGCGGAGGGCTGGACTGAAGCTTTCTTT.

This chain links TRBV7-8 with TRBJ2-5; perhaps TRBD2 as D (5 bases). The CDR3 loop spans 15 amino acids. The V end was cut by 4 bases, the J end by 7 bases, with 19 bases between. Germline loops: CDR1 SGHVS, CDR2 FQNEAQ. Here the CDR3 reads CASSSYRDPMGTQYF. For the CDR3, the DNA is TGTGCCAGCAGCTCGTACCGGGATCCCATGGGGACCCAGTACTTC.

About this clonotype itself: One end of the junction is discordant with germline, which a read error may explain. The chain combines TRBV10-3 with TRBJ2-7; D ambiguous. Germline CDR1 ENHRY, CDR2 SYGVKD. The CDR3 loop spans 11 amino acids. The chain's CDR3 is CAIREVSDPLF. The CDR3 bases are TGTGCCATCAGAGAAGTATCCGATCCCCTCTTC.

The chain joins TRBV10-3 to TRBJ1-1; the D gene is possibly TRBD1 (6 bases). Trimming pared 6 bases from V and 1 base from J, leaving 9 bases between. There are 13 residues in the CDR3. Germline lookup yields CDR1 ENHRY and CDR2 SYGVKD. The CDR3 loop reads CAISLDRNTEAFF. The CDR3 nucleotides read TGTGCCATCAGCCTGGACAGGAACACTGAAGCTTTCTTT.

The V gene is TRBV7-3, the J gene TRBJ2-7; 7 nucleotides agree with TRBD1. The junction had 11 bases not matched to a gene; V was cut back by 0 bases and J by 6 bases. Germline CDR1 is SGHTA and CDR2 is FQGTGA. This CDR3 has 16 residues. The DNA of the CDR3 is TGTGCCAGCAGCTTAACACCTCTTCGGGACAGAGTCGAGCAGTACTTC. Protein sequence: CASSLTPLRDRVEQYF.

This clonotype appeared a few times. The chain combines TRBV20-1 with TRBJ1-1, with 7 positions matching TRBD1. This CDR3 region has 13 residues. The V and J ends lost 6 bases and 0 bases, in that order; junction bases with no gene match: 4. Germline values: CDR1 DFQATT, CDR2 SNEGSKA (reference sequence). This chain's CDR3 is CSARTGLNTEAFF. The CDR3 nucleotides read TGCAGTGCCAGGACAGGCTTGAACACTGAAGCTTTCTTT.

J is TRBJ2-2 and V is TRBV24-1, with D possibly TRBD2 on 6 matching bases. The germline V and J ends were trimmed by 3 bases and 5 bases, with 15 bases remaining between them. Per germline, CDR1 KGHDR and CDR2 SFDVKD. CDR3 size: 16 residues. The CDR3 loop reads CATSDTTSLLTGELFF. For the CDR3, the DNA is TGTGCCACCAGTGATACGACTAGTTTACTAACCGGGGAGCTGTTTTTT.

V gene TRBV19 combines with J gene TRBJ1-2; D unclear. The V gene lost 6 bases and the J gene lost 0 bases, with 20 bases spanning the gap. Germline CDR1 LNHDA, CDR2 SQIVND (reference sequence). The CDR3 loop spans 17 amino acids. The CDR3 loop is CASRKTYEKGSNYGYTF. The DNA for the CDR3 is TGTGCCAGTAGGAAGACCTACGAAAAGGGCTCTAACTATGGCTACACCTTC.

The genes are TRBV18 and TRBJ2-5; the D is unclear. With 1 base removed from V and 3 bases from J, the gap between germline ends came to 6 bases. The CDR3 has 13 residues. Germline-derived CDR1 and CDR2 are KGHSH and LQKENI. CDR3 loop: CASSPQREETQYF. For the CDR3, the DNA is TGTGCCAGCTCACCACAACGGGAAGAGACCCAGTACTTC.

The chain links TRBV20-1 to TRBJ1-3; possible D gene TRBD1, 5 bases. The germline gives CDR1 DFQATT, CDR2 SNEGSKA (reference sequence). This CDR3 has 13 residues. The germline V and J ends were trimmed by 6 bases and 0 bases, with 9 bases remaining between them. For the CDR3, the DNA is TGCAGTGCAGCGACAGTCTCTGGAAACACCATATATTTT. Translating it yields CSAATVSGNTIYF.